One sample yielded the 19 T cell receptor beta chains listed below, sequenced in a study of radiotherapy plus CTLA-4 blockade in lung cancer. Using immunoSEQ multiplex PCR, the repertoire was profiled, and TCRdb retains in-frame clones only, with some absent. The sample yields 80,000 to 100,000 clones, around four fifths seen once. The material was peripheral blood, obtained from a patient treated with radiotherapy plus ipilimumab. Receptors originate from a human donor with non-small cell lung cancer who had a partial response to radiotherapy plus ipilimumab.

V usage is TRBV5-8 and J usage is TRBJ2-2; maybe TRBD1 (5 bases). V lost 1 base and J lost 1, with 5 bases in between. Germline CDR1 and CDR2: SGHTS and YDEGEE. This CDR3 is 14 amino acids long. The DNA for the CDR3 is TGTGCCAGCAGCTTGACAGGGAACACCGGGGAGCTGTTTTTT. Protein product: CASSLTGNTGELFF.

As DNA, the CDR3 is TGTGCCACCCGAGGAAGGGAGGACACTGAAGCTTTCTTT. Translated, it gives CATRGREDTEAFF. The chain uses TRBV10-3 and TRBJ1-1; D gene unclear. This CDR3 has 13 residues. Germline CDR1 is ENHRY and CDR2 is SYGVKD. The germline V and J ends were trimmed by 10 bases and 3 bases, with 15 bases remaining between them.

CDR3 region: CASSTLADEYNEQFF. CDR3 in DNA: TGTGCCAGCAGCACCCTAGCGGACGAATACAATGAGCAGTTCTTC. The chain is built from TRBV9 and TRBJ2-1, with 7 positions matching TRBD2. Germline V lookup: CDR1 SGDLS, CDR2 YYNGEE. There are 15 residues in the CDR3. Trimming took 4 bases from V and 4 from J; bases not matched to a gene: 8.

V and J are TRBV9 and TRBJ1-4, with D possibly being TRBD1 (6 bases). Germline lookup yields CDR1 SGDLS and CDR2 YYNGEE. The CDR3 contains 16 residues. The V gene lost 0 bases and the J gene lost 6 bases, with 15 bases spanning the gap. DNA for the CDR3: TGTGCCAGCAGCGTAGCATTGGGGGGGGCCGATGAAAAACTGTTTTTT. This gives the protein CASSVALGGADEKLFF.

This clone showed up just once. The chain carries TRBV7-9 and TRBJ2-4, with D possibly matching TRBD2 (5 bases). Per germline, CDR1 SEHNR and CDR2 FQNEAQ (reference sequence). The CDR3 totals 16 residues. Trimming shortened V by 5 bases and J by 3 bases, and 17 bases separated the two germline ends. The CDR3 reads CASSERTYGGKNIQYF. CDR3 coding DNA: TGTGCCAGCAGCGAACGGACCTACGGAGGCAAAAACATTCAGTACTTC.

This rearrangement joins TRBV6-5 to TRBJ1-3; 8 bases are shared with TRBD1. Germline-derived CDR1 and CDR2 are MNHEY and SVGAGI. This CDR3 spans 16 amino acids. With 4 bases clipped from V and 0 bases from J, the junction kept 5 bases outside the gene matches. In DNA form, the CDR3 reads TGTGCCAGCAGTTCTTGGACAGGGACCTCTGGAAACACCATATATTTT. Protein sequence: CASSSWTGTSGNTIYF.

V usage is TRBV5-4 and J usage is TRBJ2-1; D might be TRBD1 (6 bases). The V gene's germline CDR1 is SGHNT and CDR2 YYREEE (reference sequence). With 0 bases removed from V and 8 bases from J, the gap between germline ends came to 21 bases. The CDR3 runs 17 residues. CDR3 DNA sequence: TGTGCCAGCAGCTTGGAGGGAGTAAGGGGGACGGTCGATGAGCAGTTCTTC. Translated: CASSLEGVRGTVDEQFF. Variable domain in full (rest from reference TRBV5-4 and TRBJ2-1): ETGVTQSPTHLIKTRGQQVTLRCSSQSGHNTVSWYQQALGQGPQFIFQYYREEENGRGNFPPRFSGLQFPNYSSELNVNALELDDSALYLCASSLEGVRGTVDEQFFGPGTRLTVL.

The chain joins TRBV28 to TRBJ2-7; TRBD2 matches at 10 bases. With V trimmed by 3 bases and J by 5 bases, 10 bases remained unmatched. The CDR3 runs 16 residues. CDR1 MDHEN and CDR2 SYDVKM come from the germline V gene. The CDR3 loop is CASSFAILAGAHEQYF. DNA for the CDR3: TGTGCCAGCAGTTTCGCGATCCTAGCGGGAGCCCACGAGCAGTACTTC.

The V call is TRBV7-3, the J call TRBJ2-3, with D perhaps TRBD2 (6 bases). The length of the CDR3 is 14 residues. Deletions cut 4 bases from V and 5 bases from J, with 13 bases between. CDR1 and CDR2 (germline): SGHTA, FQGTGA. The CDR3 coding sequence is TGTGCCAGCAGCTACGGACCGCGGGGAGATACGCAGTATTTT. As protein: CASSYGPRGDTQYF.

The chain's CDR3 is CASSLDGTTNEKLFF. DNA for the CDR3: TGTGCCAGCAGCTTAGACGGGACAACTAATGAAAAACTGTTTTTT. J is TRBJ1-4 and V is TRBV7-9; no clear D gene. Trimming took off 1 base at V and 0 bases at J, with 6 bases between the two ends. CDR1 and CDR2 (germline): SEHNR, FQNEAQ (reference sequence). The length of the CDR3 is 15 residues.

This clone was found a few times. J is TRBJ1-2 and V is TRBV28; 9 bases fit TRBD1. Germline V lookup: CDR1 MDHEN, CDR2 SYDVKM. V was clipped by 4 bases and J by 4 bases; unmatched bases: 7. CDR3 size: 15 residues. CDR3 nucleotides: TGTGCCAGCAGTTCTTACAGGGGGCTCTTCTATGGCTACACCTTC. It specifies CASSSYRGLFYGYTF.

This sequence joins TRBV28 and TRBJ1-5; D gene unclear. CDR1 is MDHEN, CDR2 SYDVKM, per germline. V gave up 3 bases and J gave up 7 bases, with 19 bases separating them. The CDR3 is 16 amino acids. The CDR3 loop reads CASSFNLVSVWQPQHF. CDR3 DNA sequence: TGTGCCAGCAGTTTTAATTTAGTCAGCGTCTGGCAGCCCCAGCATTTT.

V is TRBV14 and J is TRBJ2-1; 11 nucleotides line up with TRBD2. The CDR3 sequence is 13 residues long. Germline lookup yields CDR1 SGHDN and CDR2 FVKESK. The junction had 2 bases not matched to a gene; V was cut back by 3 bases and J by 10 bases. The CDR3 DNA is TGTGCCAGCAGCCATACTAGCGGGGGAGAGCAGTTCTTC. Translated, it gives CASSHTSGGEQFF.

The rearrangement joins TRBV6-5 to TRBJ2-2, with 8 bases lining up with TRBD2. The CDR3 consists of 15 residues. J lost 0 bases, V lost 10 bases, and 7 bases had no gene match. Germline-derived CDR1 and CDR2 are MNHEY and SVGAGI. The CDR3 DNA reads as TGTGCCACCTACCCGGGAGGGACGAACACCGGGGAGCTGTTTTTT. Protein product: CATYPGGTNTGELFF.

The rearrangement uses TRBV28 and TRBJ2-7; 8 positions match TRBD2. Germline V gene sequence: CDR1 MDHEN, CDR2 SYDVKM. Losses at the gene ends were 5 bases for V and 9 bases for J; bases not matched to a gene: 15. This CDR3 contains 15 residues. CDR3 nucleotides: TGTGCCAGCAGTCTAGCGCGGGAGGACTCTTCGGGGCAGTACTTC. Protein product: CASSLAREDSSGQYF.

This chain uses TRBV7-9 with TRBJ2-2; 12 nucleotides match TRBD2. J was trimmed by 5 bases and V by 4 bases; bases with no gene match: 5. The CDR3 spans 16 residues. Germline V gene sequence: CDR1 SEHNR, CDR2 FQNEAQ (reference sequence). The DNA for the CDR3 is TGTGCCAGCAGCTCTCTAGCGGGAGGGCATACCGGGGAGCTGTTTTTT. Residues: CASSSLAGGHTGELFF.

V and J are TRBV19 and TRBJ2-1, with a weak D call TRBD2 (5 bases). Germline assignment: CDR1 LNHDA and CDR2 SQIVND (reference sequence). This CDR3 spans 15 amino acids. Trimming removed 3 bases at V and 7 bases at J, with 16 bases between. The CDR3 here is CASSMPPLSGNEQFF. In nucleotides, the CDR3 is TGTGCCAGTAGTATGCCCCCCTTGTCGGGGAATGAGCAGTTCTTC.

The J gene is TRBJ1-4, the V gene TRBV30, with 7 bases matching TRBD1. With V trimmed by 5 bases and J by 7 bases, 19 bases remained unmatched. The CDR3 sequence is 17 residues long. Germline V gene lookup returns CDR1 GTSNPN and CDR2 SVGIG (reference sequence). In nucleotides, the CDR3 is TGTGCCTGGGGGTCGGGACAGACATCCGGGGGTAGTGAAAAACTGTTTTTT. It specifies CAWGSGQTSGGSEKLFF.

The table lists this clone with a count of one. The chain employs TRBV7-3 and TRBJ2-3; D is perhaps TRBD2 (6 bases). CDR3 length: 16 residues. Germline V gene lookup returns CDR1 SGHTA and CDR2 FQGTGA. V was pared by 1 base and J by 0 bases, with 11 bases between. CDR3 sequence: CASSLRGGTSTDTQYF. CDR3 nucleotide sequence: TGTGCCAGCAGCTTAAGAGGCGGGACTAGCACAGATACGCAGTATTTT.